The 13 T cell receptor beta chains presented below share a single source sample, sequenced in a study of cytomegalovirus exposure and HLA in healthy donors. The PCR contained 60 Vbeta and 13 Jbeta primers. Using immunoSEQ multiplex PCR, the repertoire was profiled, and TCRdb retains in-frame clones only, with some absent. The data hold tens of thousands of clones, with roughly 80% observed a single time. Sample: PBMCs. The origin of the receptors is a woman aged 30 to 39 in good health and CMV-seronegative.

The chain couples TRBV4-1 to TRBJ1-2, with D unclear. The CDR3 runs 13 residues. The V end lost 4 bases, the J end lost 8 bases, and 14 bases lay between the germline ends. Germline V lookup: CDR1 MGHRA, CDR2 YSYEKL. CDR3 region: CASSLPSPGGYTF. CDR3 sequence (DNA): TGCGCCAGCAGCCTCCCAAGCCCGGGGGGCTACACCTTC.

This clone occurred once. Relative to the germline gene, one junction end is altered; a read error may explain this. The gene calls are TRBV7-9 and TRBJ2-2, with 8 bases fitting TRBD1. The CDR3 extends over 17 amino acids. CDR1 and CDR2 (germline): SEHNR, FQNEAQ (reference sequence). The CDR3, as DNA: TGTTCCAGCAGCTTAGAGGACAGGGTCATTCACACCGGGGAGCTGTTTTTT. It yields the protein CSSSLEDRVIHTGELFF.

The V call is TRBV4-3, the J call TRBJ2-1, with D perhaps matching TRBD2 (5 bases). Germline V gives CDR1 LGHNA, CDR2 YSLEER. V lost 1 base and J lost 9, with 13 bases in between. The CDR3 runs to 14 residues. The CDR3, as DNA: TGCGCCAGCAGCCAAGGGCGGGTAGTCGGTGAGCAGTTCTTC. It translates to CASSQGRVVGEQFF.

CDR3 residues: CASRKTGTTNEKLFF. CDR3 DNA sequence: TGTGCCAGCAGGAAAACAGGGACCACTAATGAAAAACTGTTTTTT. The chain combines TRBV6-5 with TRBJ1-4; tentative D call: TRBD1 (6 bases). Deletions cut 6 bases from V and 2 bases from J, with 13 bases between. Looked up from germline, CDR1 is MNHEY and CDR2 is SVGAGI. The CDR3 covers 15 residues.

Only one count was recorded for this clone. The chain has TRBV9 and TRBJ2-7; 9 nucleotides line up with TRBD1. V shed 0 bases and J 7 bases; nucleotides not matched to a gene: 5. Looked up from germline, CDR1 is SGDLS and CDR2 is YYNGEE. The CDR3 covers 14 residues. The CDR3 nucleotides are TGTGCCAGCAGCGTAGGACAGGGGGAGTGGGAGCAGTACTTC. Protein: CASSVGQGEWEQYF.

The chain links TRBV4-2 to TRBJ1-4; D ambiguous. Germline CDR1 LGHNA, CDR2 YNFKEQ. The CDR3 totals 18 residues. Deletions cut 0 bases from V and 4 bases from J, with 18 bases between. The CDR3 protein is CASSQDDLVRADNEKLFF. CDR3 sequence (DNA): TGTGCCAGCAGCCAAGATGATCTAGTGAGGGCTGATAATGAAAAACTGTTTTTT.

The chain has TRBV7-2 and TRBJ2-3, with 7 bases that match TRBD1. CDR3 length equals 16 residues. Germline trimming cut 5 bases from V and 0 bases from J; bases unmatched to any gene: 8. Germline-derived CDR1 and CDR2 are SGHTA and FQGNSA. For the CDR3, the DNA is TGTGCCAGCAGCGCCTCGGGACAGTTTAGCACAGATACGCAGTATTTT. As protein: CASSASGQFSTDTQYF.

The chain links TRBV19 to TRBJ1-2, with TRBD1 matching 9 bases. The CDR3 contains 16 residues. J was trimmed by 2 bases and V by 5 bases; bases with no gene match: 9. CDR1 is LNHDA and CDR2 is SQIVND in the germline V gene (reference sequence). Here the CDR3 DNA reads TGTGCCAGTAGTCTCGGGACAGGGTTGGCGAACTATGGCTACACCTTC. Amino acid sequence: CASSLGTGLANYGYTF.

This clone was seen more than once but under ten times. The chain joins TRBV6-1 to TRBJ1-2; TRBD1 agrees at 7 bases. Germline CDR1 reads MNHNS; CDR2 reads SASEGT. After removal of 2 bases from V and 4 bases from J, the junction contained 1 base not matched to a gene. The CDR3 has 13 amino acids. The CDR3 sequence is CASSERTGYGYTF. DNA of the CDR3: TGTGCCAGCAGTGAAAGGACAGGCTATGGCTACACCTTC.

The V gene is TRBV18, the J gene TRBJ2-5, with TRBD2 identical over 8 bases. The trim removed 3 bases at V and 5 bases at J, leaving 8 bases unmatched. The germline gives CDR1 KGHSH, CDR2 LQKENI. The CDR3 sequence is 15 residues long. CDR3 in DNA: TGTGCCAGCTCACCGACAGTGCCGGGAGGGGAGACCCAGTACTTC. Amino acid sequence: CASSPTVPGGETQYF. The whole variable domain, filled in from reference TRBV18 and TRBJ2-5, reads NAGVMQNPRHLVRRRGQEARLRCSPMKGHSHVYWYRQLPEEGLKFMVYLQKENIIDESGMPKERFSAEFPKEGPSILRIQQVVRGDSAAYFCASSPTVPGGETQYFGPGTRLLVL.

The CDR3 sequence is CASSLQGAGNTIYF. The CDR3 DNA follows: TGTGCCAGCAGCTTGCAGGGGGCTGGAAACACCATATATTTT. The rearrangement joins TRBV5-4 to TRBJ1-3; TRBD1 aligns across 7 bases. CDR3 length: 14 residues. The ends lost 1 base at V and 2 bases at J; junction bases unmatched: 0. The V gene's germline CDR1 is SGHNT and CDR2 YYREEE (reference sequence). The variable domain in full, with the rest retrieved from reference TRBV5-4 and TRBJ1-3, is ETGVTQSPTHLIKTRGQQVTLRCSSQSGHNTVSWYQQALGQGPQFIFQYYREEENGRGNFPPRFSGLQFPNYSSELNVNALELDDSALYLCASSLQGAGNTIYFGEGSWLTVV.

This clone was observed a single time. The chain couples TRBV28 to TRBJ2-2; no clear D gene. Trimming pared 7 bases from V and 4 bases from J, leaving 10 bases between. From germline, CDR1 is MDHEN and CDR2 SYDVKM. The CDR3 has 13 residues. The DNA of the CDR3 is TGTGCCAGCACGGCGTCGGGCACCGGGGAGCTGTTTTTT. Its protein product is CASTASGTGELFF.

The J gene is TRBJ2-7, the V gene TRBV19, with a tentative D call TRBD1 (6 bases). The CDR3 extends over 16 amino acids. Germline values: CDR1 LNHDA, CDR2 SQIVND (reference sequence). V was pared by 5 bases and J by 3 bases, with 20 bases between. DNA of the CDR3: TGTGCCAGTAGTTACTCCACAGGGAGAGGGGGCTACGAGCAGTACTTC. Protein: CASSYSTGRGGYEQYF. The entire variable domain, with the rest obtained from reference TRBV19 and TRBJ2-7, is as follows: DGGITQSPKYLFRKEGQNVTLSCEQNLNHDAMYWYRQDPGQGLRLIYYSQIVNDFQKGDIAEGYSVSREKKESFPLTVTSAQKNPTAFYLCASSYSTGRGGYEQYFGPGTRLTVT.